Here is one TCR beta chain with its context. The antigen is unknown. The sample contains more than one DNA sequence encoding this CDR3. The sorted-subset replicate PCRs were given about 200 ng DNA, which is approximately 30,000 T cell genomes. This table comes from immunoSEQ multiplex PCR, and its TCRdb copy is limited to in-frame clones, with some not included. The top ten clones hold 0.36% of a sample with 2 million to 3 million clones, 90% to 95% of them seen once. This sample was included in a study of shared clonotypes between healthy human individuals. Whole-study results and caveats: Blood was the sole source, and tissue repertoires probably differ.

Every donor, a Caucasian adult, lived in Nashville, Tennessee. CD4+ cells yielded CD45RA+ naive and CD45RA-negative memory subsets. The CDR3 length is 13 residues. The V end was cut by 1 base, the J end by 1 base, with 5 bases between. Germline V gene lookup returns CDR1 SGHTA and CDR2 FQGNSA. This TCR derives from a man aged 18-30 years in good health. Some clones in this sample may be carry-over from other donors' samples. The chain carries TRBV7-2 and TRBJ2-7; unclear D gene. The source material was naive CD4+ T cells from PBMCs. Subset described: CD45RA+ positively selected. CDR3 sequence: CASSLGRSYEQYF. The DNA for the CDR3 is TGTGCCAGCAGCTTAGGCCGATCCTACGAGCAGTACTTC.